Shown below are 19 T cell receptor beta chains from a single sample sequenced in a study of blood T cell repertoires in COVID-19. Produced via immunoSEQ multiplex PCR; TCRdb's table is partial and in-frame only. The sample has hundreds of thousands of clones, around 80% seen once. The sample taken for sequencing was peripheral blood. The receptors originated from a woman between 50 and 59 years old with acute or convalescent COVID-19.

This chain uses TRBV10-3 with TRBJ2-3, with 10 bases fitting TRBD2. Germline CDR1 reads ENHRY; CDR2 reads SYGVKD. V lost 6 bases and J lost 0; bases outside the gene matches: 9. The CDR3 loop spans 17 amino acids. CDR3 sequence: CAISSSGTSVSTDTQYF. In DNA, the CDR3 is TGTGCCATCAGCTCCTCCGGGACTAGCGTTAGCACAGATACGCAGTATTTT.

The chain links TRBV27 to TRBJ2-1; TRBD1 agrees at 11 bases. V shed 1 base and J 4 bases; nucleotides not matched to a gene: 0. This CDR3 comprises 15 residues. Germline lookup yields CDR1 MNHEY and CDR2 SMNVEV (reference sequence). CDR3 bases: TGTGCCAGCAGTTTATGGGACAGGGGGTACAATGAGCAGTTCTTC. Its translation is CASSLWDRGYNEQFF.

V usage is TRBV28 and J usage is TRBJ2-7; no clear D. The V and J ends lost 7 bases and 0 bases respectively, with 7 bases between them. The CDR3 contains 12 residues. Germline V gene data show CDR1 as MDHEN and CDR2 as SYDVKM. DNA for the CDR3: TGTGCCAGCAAACAGAACTCCTACGAGCAGTACTTC. Translated: CASKQNSYEQYF.

The CDR3 nucleotides are TGTGCCAGCAGTTCTGGACTAGCGATAACCTACAATGAGCAGTTCTTC. Amino acid sequence: CASSSGLAITYNEQFF. The genes are TRBV27 and TRBJ2-1; 9 bases match TRBD2. J gave up 2 bases and V 4 bases, and 6 bases lay outside the gene matches. This CDR3 is 16 amino acids long. Germline values: CDR1 MNHEY, CDR2 SMNVEV (reference sequence).

J is TRBJ2-5 and V is TRBV10-3, with TRBD1 identical over 9 bases. The CDR3 contains 18 residues. V shed 3 bases, J shed 4 bases, and the junction held 15 bases outside the gene matches. Germline V gives CDR1 ENHRY, CDR2 SYGVKD. DNA for the CDR3: TGTGCCATCAGTGAAAGGGTTTGGACAGGGGAGGAGGGAGAGACCCAGTACTTC. It specifies CAISERVWTGEEGETQYF.

The genes are TRBV2 and TRBJ1-1; 7 bases align to TRBD1. CDR3 length: 16 amino acids. Trimming cost V 6 bases and J 0 bases; bases outside gene matches: 10. CDR1 and CDR2 (germline): SNHLY, FYNNEI. In nucleotides, the CDR3 is TGTGCCAGCAGGATACCCTGGACAGGCCTGAACACTGAAGCTTTCTTT. Translating gives CASRIPWTGLNTEAFF.

The chain joins TRBV6-5 to TRBJ2-2; tentatively, D is TRBD1 (6 bases). Germline CDR1 MNHEY, CDR2 SVGAGI. The CDR3 covers 15 residues. Trimming removed 2 bases from V and 5 bases from J, with 12 bases in between. CDR3 DNA sequence: TGTGCCAGCAGTTACCCTTCCAGGGGAACCGGGGAGCTGTTTTTT. Amino acid sequence: CASSYPSRGTGELFF.

The CDR3 DNA reads as TGCGCCAGCAGCCAAGATGGGGGGACAGGGACCTACGAGCAGTACTTC. Protein: CASSQDGGTGTYEQYF. The chain links TRBV4-1 to TRBJ2-7, with 9 bases aligning to TRBD1. Germline trimming cut 0 bases from V and 2 bases from J; bases unmatched to any gene: 5. The CDR3 is 16 residues long. Germline CDR1 and CDR2: MGHRA and YSYEKL.

This sequence joins TRBV24-1 and TRBJ2-1, with D perhaps TRBD2 (5 bases). Trimming took off 4 bases at V and 0 bases at J, with 15 bases between the two ends. Germline CDR1 and CDR2: KGHDR and SFDVKD. CDR3 length: 17 amino acids. The CDR3 nucleotides are TGTGCCACCAGTGACTATAAGCGGTCGAGCTCCTACAATGAGCAGTTCTTC. Its protein is CATSDYKRSSSYNEQFF.

J is TRBJ2-2 and V is TRBV5-1; 8 bases agree with TRBD2. In germline, CDR1 is SGHRS, CDR2 YFSETQ. This CDR3 has 15 residues. The junction had 8 bases not matched to a gene; V was cut back by 4 bases and J by 6 bases. Here the CDR3 DNA reads TGCGCCAGCAGCCCCGGGACTAGACTTCCCGGGGAGCTGTTTTTT. Translated: CASSPGTRLPGELFF.

The genes are TRBV3-1 (or the pseudogene TRBV3-2) and TRBJ2-7, with 8 bases identical to TRBD2. The V segment lost 2 bases and the J segment 6 bases; nucleotides outside the gene matches: 12. The CDR3 spans 16 residues. Germline V gives CDR1 LGHDT, CDR2 YNNKEL (reference sequence). The DNA for the CDR3 is TGTGCCAGCAGCCAATTTAAAGCGGGAGTCGTATTCGAGCAGTACTTC. It specifies CASSQFKAGVVFEQYF.

This clone was picked up one time. V gene TRBV19 combines with J gene TRBJ1-5, with D tentatively TRBD1 (5 bases). Germline assignment: CDR1 LNHDA and CDR2 SQIVND (reference sequence). This CDR3 is 18 amino acids long. Trimming removed 7 bases from V and 4 bases from J, with 26 bases in between. The CDR3 DNA reads as TGTGCCAGTAAAAATACCTTGATCCCGGGACTTACTAATCAGCCCCAGCATTTT. It translates to CASKNTLIPGLTNQPQHF.

V and J are TRBV5-1 and TRBJ2-5; D not certain. The V gene lost 0 bases and the J gene lost 2 bases, with 11 bases spanning the gap. The CDR3 is made up of 15 amino acids. Germline CDR1 is SGHRS and CDR2 is YFSETQ. The CDR3 DNA follows: TGCGCCAGCAGCTTGGTTGCACTCTCACAAGAGACCCAGTACTTC. This codes for CASSLVALSQETQYF.

The chain couples TRBV2 to TRBJ2-2; D may be TRBD1 (5 bases). Trimming pared 8 bases from V and 0 bases from J, leaving 7 bases between. The germline V gene encodes CDR1 SNHLY and CDR2 FYNNEI. The CDR3 contains 13 residues. The CDR3 nucleotides read TGTGCCAGCGGACACCCGAACACCGGGGAGCTGTTTTTT. Translating gives CASGHPNTGELFF.

CDR3 coding DNA: TGTGCCAGCAGGAATTTAGCGGGCTTCTTAGATACGCAGTATTTT. Translation: CASRNLAGFLDTQYF. The chain links TRBV2 to TRBJ2-3; 7 bases align to TRBD2. Germline CDR1 reads SNHLY; CDR2 reads FYNNEI. V shed 6 bases and J 5 bases; nucleotides not matched to a gene: 11. The CDR3 runs to 15 residues. The full variable domain, with the rest looked up from reference TRBV2 and TRBJ2-3, is EPEVTQTPSHQVTQMGQEVILRCVPISNHLYFYWYRQILGQKVEFLVSFYNNEISEKSEIFDDQFSVERPDGSNFTLKIRSTKLEDSAMYFCASRNLAGFLDTQYFGPGTRLTVL.

V usage is TRBV5-1 and J usage is TRBJ2-1; D might be TRBD1 (5 bases). The CDR3 contains 17 residues. Trimming took off 4 bases at V and 0 bases at J, with 17 bases between the two ends. The V gene's germline CDR1 is SGHRS and CDR2 YFSETQ. This chain's CDR3 is CASSPRVGQHSYNEQFF. CDR3 sequence (DNA): TGCGCCAGCAGCCCCCGGGTGGGGCAGCACTCCTACAATGAGCAGTTCTTC.

This chain links TRBV5-1 with TRBJ1-1; 8 bases fit TRBD1. Germline assignment: CDR1 SGHRS and CDR2 YFSETQ. This CDR3 comprises 13 residues. J was trimmed by 10 bases and V by 0 bases; bases with no gene match: 5. The CDR3 is CASSLEGTGGAFF. The DNA of the CDR3 is TGCGCCAGCAGCTTGGAGGGGACAGGTGGAGCTTTCTTT.

Ten or more counts support this clone. The J gene is TRBJ2-7, the V gene TRBV5-1, with 10 positions matching TRBD1. Looked up from germline, CDR1 is SGHRS and CDR2 is YFSETQ. This CDR3 comprises 17 residues. The V and J ends lost 2 bases and 1 base, in that order; junction bases with no gene match: 9. This CDR3 is CASSLETGGAGSYEQYF. DNA of the CDR3: TGCGCCAGCAGCTTAGAGACAGGGGGCGCAGGGTCCTACGAGCAGTACTTC.

V usage is TRBV28 and J usage is TRBJ2-7; 7 bases are a match to TRBD1. Germline CDR1 and CDR2: MDHEN and SYDVKM. V shed 4 bases, J shed 2 bases, and the junction held 14 bases outside the gene matches. The CDR3 is 17 residues long. Written as DNA, the CDR3 is TGTGCCAGCAGTTGGACATTCCTTGGGCAGGGGGCCTACGAGCAGTACTTC. It translates to CASSWTFLGQGAYEQYF.